This record looks at one TCR beta chain sequence and its context. Antigen specificity is unknown. Vbeta (60) and Jbeta (13) primers were used in the PCR. Clones were sequenced by immunoSEQ multiplex PCR, and TCRdb holds only the in-frame ones, with some missing. This sample has 140,000 or so clones, with around 74% found just once. This entry comes from a study of cytomegalovirus exposure and HLA in healthy donors. Study-level information: Counted in an early data release were tens of millions of unique TCRs from HLA-typed donors. The study placed around 80% of its roughly 410 genotyped donors in the Caucasian-associated ancestry cluster.

The germline V gene has CDR1 MDHEN and CDR2 SYDVKM. This CDR3 spans 15 amino acids. V lost 6 bases to trimming and J lost 5 bases; unmatched junction nucleotides: 10. Findings of the study overall: Being productive about 87% or about 30% of the time was typical of most TCR beta V segments in an earlier analysis. Sequencing likely produced, as an artifact, a cluster of highly shared sequence variants.

The source is a man between 18 and 35 years old in good health and CMV-seropositive. The V gene is TRBV28, the J gene TRBJ1-5; 7 bases are shared with TRBD1. Input material: PBMCs. The CDR3 sequence: CASSNPRQGDQPQHF. The DNA for the CDR3 is TGTGCCAGCAGCAACCCTCGACAGGGCGATCAGCCCCAGCATTTT.